This T cell receptor beta chain comes out of a study of blood T cell repertoires in COVID-19. Study-wide context: The origin of the acute and convalescent COVID-19 samples was the United States, Italy and Spain. T cells, B-cell-depleted T cells, or PBMCs provided the cDNA or gDNA that served as material.

This clone has just one count. Original handling: How many nucleated cells were present was estimated from reference gene primer amplification. Sequencing was performed with immunoSEQ multiplex PCR; in TCRdb, only in-frame clones are kept and a portion is missing. The D gene and trimming were derived from the DNA, and the V and J assignments and clone size from that table. The table lists roughly 40,000 clones, over 75% of them singletons. Per germline, CDR1 KGHSH and CDR2 LQKENI. Trimming pared 2 bases from V and 0 bases from J, leaving 11 bases between. CDR3 length equals 17 residues. The receptor was isolated from a human donor in a cohort sampled during active COVID-19. The specimen sequenced was peripheral blood. The genes are TRBV18 and TRBJ1-6, with no clear D. CDR3 in amino acids: CASSPSPTSSYNSPLHF. The DNA of the CDR3 is TGTGCCAGCTCACCAAGCCCCACGAGCTCCTATAATTCACCCCTCCACTTT.